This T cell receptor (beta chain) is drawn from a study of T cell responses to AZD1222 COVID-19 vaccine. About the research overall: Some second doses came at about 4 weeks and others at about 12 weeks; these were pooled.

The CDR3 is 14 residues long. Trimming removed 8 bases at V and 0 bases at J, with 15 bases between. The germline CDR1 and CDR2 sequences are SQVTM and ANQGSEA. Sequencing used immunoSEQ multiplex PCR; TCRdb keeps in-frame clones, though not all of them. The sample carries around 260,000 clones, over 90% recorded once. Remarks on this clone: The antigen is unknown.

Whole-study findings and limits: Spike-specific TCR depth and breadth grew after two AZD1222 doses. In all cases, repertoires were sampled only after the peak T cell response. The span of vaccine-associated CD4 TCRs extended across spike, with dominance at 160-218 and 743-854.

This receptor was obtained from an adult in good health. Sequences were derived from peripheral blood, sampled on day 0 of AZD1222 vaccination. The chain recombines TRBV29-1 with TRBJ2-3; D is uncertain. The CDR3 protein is CSLKGRPSTDTQYF. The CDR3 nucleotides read TGCAGCCTCAAGGGCAGGCCTAGCACAGATACGCAGTATTTT.